Listed here are 27 T cell receptor beta chains from one sample, sequenced in a study of T cell changes during pregnancy in multiple sclerosis. Profiled with immunoSEQ multiplex PCR; TCRdb holds only in-frame clones, not every one. The data contain about 46,000 clones, about 91% of them singletons. The sample here was CD8+ T cells from peripheral blood mononuclear cells, taken after pregnancy. The receptor set was obtained from a female donor with multiple sclerosis, enrolled in a pregnancy study.

Concerning this clone: The junction and the germline gene differ at one end; a read error may be behind it. This rearrangement joins TRBV6-4 to TRBJ2-2; TRBD2 might be the D (5 bases). The CDR3 totals 13 residues. Germline V gene lookup returns CDR1 MRHNA and CDR2 SNTAGT. The CDR3 region is CASSTAVTGKLFF. CDR3 in DNA: TGTGCCAGCAGCACTGCGGTCACCGGGAAGCTGTTTTTT.

The J gene is TRBJ1-1, the V gene TRBV5-1, with 7 positions matching TRBD1. V lost 0 bases to trimming and J lost 7 bases; unmatched junction nucleotides: 9. The germline CDR1 and CDR2 sequences are SGHRS and YFSETQ. This CDR3 has 15 residues. The CDR3 loop reads CASSLVELGTVEAFF. CDR3 coding DNA: TGCGCCAGCAGCTTGGTCGAACTTGGGACAGTTGAAGCTTTCTTT.

This clone appeared a few times. A read error may produce the germline difference seen at one junction end. The V and J genes are TRBV7-8 and TRBJ1-5; no firm D call. The CDR3 length is 14 residues. Germline V CDR1 and CDR2: SGHVS, FQNEAQ. The CDR3 region has the DNA TGTGCCAGCAGCCTAGCTTATAGCAATCAGCCCCAGCATTTT. Translated: CASSLAYSNQPQHF.

This chain joins TRBV6-1 and TRBJ1-2, with D perhaps TRBD1 (6 bases). Trimming took 3 bases from V and 8 from J, leaving 19 bases between them. The germline V gene has CDR1 MNHNS and CDR2 SASEGT. This CDR3 is built from 15 residues. The CDR3 loop reads CASSDRGFIWSGYTF. CDR3 DNA: TGTGCCAGCAGTGACAGGGGTTTTATTTGGAGCGGCTACACCTTC.

This clone was seen at least ten times. The genes are TRBV19 and TRBJ1-1; 7 bases agree with TRBD1. Germline loops: CDR1 LNHDA, CDR2 SQIVND (reference sequence). CDR3 length equals 15 residues. The ends lost 5 bases at V and 1 base at J; junction bases unmatched: 7. In DNA, the CDR3 is TGTGCCAGTAGTCGGGACAGCTCGGCGAACACTGAAGCTTTCTTT. Protein: CASSRDSSANTEAFF.

The V and J genes are TRBV9 and TRBJ2-2, with 13 bases matching TRBD2. CDR1 and CDR2 (germline): SGDLS, YYNGEE. This CDR3 is built from 16 residues. Unmatched junction bases numbered 3, after V lost 4 bases and J lost 3 bases. CDR3 residues: CASSFGLAGDTGELFF. The CDR3, as DNA: TGTGCCAGCAGCTTCGGACTAGCGGGGGACACCGGGGAGCTGTTTTTT.

Turning to this clone: Within the sample, other DNA sequences also encode this same CDR3. The chain's CDR3 is CASSLTSGGTDTQYF. CDR3 sequence (DNA): TGTGCCAGCAGCTTAACTAGCGGGGGCACAGATACGCAGTATTTT. The chain couples TRBV7-9 to TRBJ2-3, with TRBD2 matching over 10 bases. This CDR3 is 15 amino acids long. Germline V lookup: CDR1 SEHNR, CDR2 FQNEAQ (reference sequence). With 2 bases clipped from V and 1 base from J, the junction kept 0 bases outside the gene matches. Looking up the rest from reference TRBV7-9 and TRBJ2-3 gives the full variable domain: DTGVSQNPRHKITKRGQNVTFRCDPISEHNRLYWYRQTLGQGPEFLTYFQNEAQLEKSRLLSDRFSAERPKGSFSTLEIQRTEQGDSAMYLCASSLTSGGTDTQYFGPGTRLTVL.

The chain employs TRBV7-9 and TRBJ1-5; D is perhaps TRBD1 (6 bases). V was pared by 2 bases and J by 4 bases, with 12 bases between. CDR1 SEHNR and CDR2 FQNEAQ come from the germline V gene (reference sequence). CDR3 size: 15 residues. CDR3 region: CASSLNGQLNQPQHF. The DNA of the CDR3 is TGTGCCAGCAGCTTAAACGGACAGCTTAATCAGCCCCAGCATTTT.

The rearrangement links TRBV29-1 to TRBJ2-7; D gene unclear. Trimming took 2 bases from V and 3 from J, leaving 8 bases between them. The CDR3 has 12 amino acids. Per germline, CDR1 SQVTM and CDR2 ANQGSEA. The CDR3 nucleotides are TGCAGCGTTGAATGGGCCGACTACGAGCAGTACTTC. Protein sequence: CSVEWADYEQYF.

The chain joins TRBV9 to TRBJ2-7; TRBD2 is a possible D gene (6 bases). There are 14 residues in the CDR3. Trimming cost V 0 bases and J 3 bases, with 10 bases left between them. CDR1 is SGDLS, CDR2 YYNGEE, per germline. The DNA for the CDR3 is TGTGCCAGCAGCGTAGGCGAGGGAGGCTACGAGCAGTACTTC. This gives the protein CASSVGEGGYEQYF.

The chain is built from TRBV29-1 and TRBJ2-1; D may be TRBD2 (6 bases). Between the trimmed V and J ends, which lost 6 bases and 6 bases, there was a span of 18 bases. CDR3 length equals 14 residues. Germline-derived CDR1 and CDR2 are SQVTM and ANQGSEA. CDR3 region: CSVVTFGTANEQFF. The DNA of the CDR3 is TGCAGCGTCGTAACATTCGGGACTGCCAATGAGCAGTTCTTC.

The rearrangement joins TRBV11-2 to TRBJ2-7; 8 bases fit TRBD2. Germline trimming cut 8 bases from V and 7 bases from J; bases unmatched to any gene: 10. Germline V gene data show CDR1 as SGHAT and CDR2 as FQNNGV. This CDR3 contains 13 residues. CDR3 residues: CASQLGLGLEQYF. CDR3 in DNA: TGTGCCAGCCAACTGGGACTAGGTCTTGAGCAGTACTTC.

The table lists this clone with a few counts. The chain uses TRBV14 and TRBJ2-7, with 7 bases that match TRBD2. This CDR3 has 14 amino acids. Trimming at V came to 0 bases and at J to 7 bases, leaving 6 bases not matched to a gene. CDR1 is SGHDN and CDR2 is FVKESK in the germline V gene. CDR3 in amino acids: CASSQDSSGSEQYF. The CDR3 DNA is TGTGCCAGCAGCCAAGACTCTAGCGGTTCGGAGCAGTACTTC.

This clone was recorded once. This chain uses TRBV6-1 with TRBJ1-2, with D possibly TRBD1 on 6 matching bases. CDR1 is MNHNS and CDR2 is SASEGT in the germline V gene. The CDR3 is made up of 15 amino acids. V lost 3 bases and J lost 4, with 15 bases in between. This CDR3 reads CASSDGGAPSYGYTF. In DNA form, the CDR3 reads TGTGCCAGCAGTGATGGGGGGGCGCCCAGCTATGGCTACACCTTC.

The chain has TRBV27 and TRBJ1-6, with D possibly being TRBD1 (5 bases). This CDR3 region has 13 residues. Germline V gene sequence: CDR1 MNHEY, CDR2 SMNVEV (reference sequence). V lost 0 bases to trimming and J lost 9 bases, with 6 bases between them. In DNA form, the CDR3 reads TGTGCCAGCAGTTTATCCAGGGCTTCACCCCTCCACTTT. Protein: CASSLSRASPLHF.

The rearrangement uses TRBV11-2 and TRBJ2-7, with 10 nucleotides matching TRBD1. V lost 4 bases and J lost 2; bases outside the gene matches: 5. Germline V lookup: CDR1 SGHAT, CDR2 FQNNGV. CDR3 length: 15 amino acids. The CDR3 DNA sequence: TGTGCCAGCAGCTATTGGACAGGGGGAACCTACGAGCAGTACTTC. Its protein is CASSYWTGGTYEQYF.

The V gene is TRBV4-2, the J gene TRBJ2-2, with unresolved D. Trimming cost V 1 base and J 5 bases, with 8 bases left between them. Germline CDR1 LGHNA, CDR2 YNFKEQ. CDR3 size: 14 residues. This chain's CDR3 is CASSQGAETGELFF. Written as DNA, the CDR3 is TGTGCCAGCAGCCAAGGTGCGGAAACCGGGGAGCTGTTTTTT.

The chain has TRBV2 and TRBJ2-2; no reliable D call. Between the trimmed V and J ends, which lost 3 bases and 8 bases, there was a span of 10 bases. CDR3 size: 13 residues. CDR1 and CDR2 from the germline V gene are SNHLY and FYNNEI. CDR3: CASSELARGELFF. As DNA, the CDR3 is TGTGCCAGCAGTGAGTTAGCTCGGGGGGAGCTGTTTTTT.

DNA of the CDR3: TGTGCCAGCAGCTTTACGTCGCCGGACGAGCAGTACTTC. Amino acids: CASSFTSPDEQYF. V usage is TRBV5-6 and J usage is TRBJ2-7, with D hard to call. CDR3 size: 13 residues. Deletions cut 2 bases from V and 5 bases from J, with 11 bases between. CDR1 and CDR2 (germline): SGHDT, YYEEEE. Based on the CDR3 plus reference TRBV5-6 and TRBJ2-7, the full variable domain is DAGVTQSPTHLIKTRGQQVTLRCSPKSGHDTVSWYQQALGQGPQFIFQYYEEEERQRGNFPDRFSGHQFPNYSSELNVNALLLGDSALYLCASSFTSPDEQYFGPGTRLTVT.

This chain connects TRBV7-2 to TRBJ2-7; tentative D call: TRBD1 (6 bases). This CDR3 has 15 residues. Trimming took off 3 bases at V and 2 bases at J, with 14 bases between the two ends. The germline V gene encodes CDR1 SGHTA and CDR2 FQGNSA. The CDR3 here is CASSFPGQVPYEQYF. DNA of the CDR3: TGTGCCAGCAGCTTTCCGGGACAAGTCCCCTACGAGCAGTACTTC.

The chain combines TRBV29-1 with TRBJ1-5; 8 bases fit TRBD1. The CDR3 sequence is 13 residues long. Germline V gene sequence: CDR1 SQVTM, CDR2 ANQGSEA. V shed 6 bases and J 5 bases; nucleotides not matched to a gene: 6. The CDR3 region has the DNA TGCAGCGTCATAGACAGGGGCGATCAGCCCCAGCATTTT. This codes for CSVIDRGDQPQHF.

The V gene is TRBV5-6, the J gene TRBJ2-1, with TRBD1 matching 9 bases. Germline V gene sequence: CDR1 SGHDT, CDR2 YYEEEE. This CDR3 contains 14 residues. Losses at the gene ends were 3 bases for V and 4 bases for J; bases not matched to a gene: 2. The CDR3 DNA reads TGTGCCAGCAGCTCGGGACAGGGATACAATGAGCAGTTCTTC. The encoded protein is CASSSGQGYNEQFF.

V usage is TRBV2 and J usage is TRBJ2-7; TRBD1 is a possible D gene (6 bases). The CDR3 totals 14 residues. The germline V gene encodes CDR1 SNHLY and CDR2 FYNNEI. The V and J ends lost 6 bases and 4 bases respectively, with 16 bases between them. In DNA form, the CDR3 reads TGTGCCAGCAGATGGGACAAGGGTGCGTACGAGCAGTACTTC. Encoded protein: CASRWDKGAYEQYF.

The rearrangement uses TRBV4-1 and TRBJ2-3; 11 positions agree with TRBD2. V dropped 2 bases and J dropped 2; count of bases not matched to a gene: 6. CDR3 length: 17 amino acids. Germline lookup yields CDR1 MGHRA and CDR2 YSYEKL. The CDR3: CASSQPGLAGNTDTQYF. CDR3 DNA sequence: TGCGCCAGCAGCCAACCCGGACTAGCGGGCAACACAGATACGCAGTATTTT.

This CDR3 is CASSGSGFTNEKLFF. CDR3 nucleotides: TGTGCCAGCAGCGGTTCAGGGTTCACTAATGAAAAACTGTTTTTT. This chain connects TRBV5-6 to TRBJ1-4; a weak D match, TRBD1 (5 bases). V was clipped by 4 bases and J by 2 bases, with 12 bases between them. The germline CDR1 and CDR2 sequences are SGHDT and YYEEEE. This CDR3 comprises 15 residues.

The V call is TRBV9, the J call TRBJ1-4; a weak D match, TRBD1 (6 bases). CDR3 size: 15 residues. The germline CDR1 and CDR2 sequences are SGDLS and YYNGEE. Trimming stripped 7 bases from V and 3 bases from J, with 16 bases between. CDR3 bases: TGTGCCAGCGTCCCCGGAACAGGGCCTAATGAAAAACTGTTTTTT. This codes for CASVPGTGPNEKLFF.

The V gene is TRBV7-8, the J gene TRBJ1-2; D not resolved. With 7 bases removed from V and 4 bases from J, the gap between germline ends came to 22 bases. Germline V gene data show CDR1 as SGHVS and CDR2 as FQNEAQ. The CDR3 has 16 amino acids. The CDR3 loop reads CASTLYSGEPSYGYTF. The CDR3 bases are TGTGCCAGCACCCTGTATTCCGGGGAACCGAGCTATGGCTACACCTTC.